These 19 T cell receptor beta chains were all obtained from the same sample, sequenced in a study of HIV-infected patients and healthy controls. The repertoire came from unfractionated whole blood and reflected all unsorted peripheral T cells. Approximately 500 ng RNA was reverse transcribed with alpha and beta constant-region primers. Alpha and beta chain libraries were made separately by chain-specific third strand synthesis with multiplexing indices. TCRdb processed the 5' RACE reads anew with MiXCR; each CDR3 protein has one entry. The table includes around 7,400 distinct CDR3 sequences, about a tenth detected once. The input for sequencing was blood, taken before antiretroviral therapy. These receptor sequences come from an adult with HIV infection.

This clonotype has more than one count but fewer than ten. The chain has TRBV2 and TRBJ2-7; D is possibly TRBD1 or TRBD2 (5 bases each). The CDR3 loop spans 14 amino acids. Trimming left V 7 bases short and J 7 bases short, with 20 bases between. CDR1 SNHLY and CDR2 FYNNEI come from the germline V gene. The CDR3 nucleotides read TGTGCCAGCATGAGGGGTATGGGCCTCGGGGAGCAGTACTTC. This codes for CASMRGMGLGEQYF.

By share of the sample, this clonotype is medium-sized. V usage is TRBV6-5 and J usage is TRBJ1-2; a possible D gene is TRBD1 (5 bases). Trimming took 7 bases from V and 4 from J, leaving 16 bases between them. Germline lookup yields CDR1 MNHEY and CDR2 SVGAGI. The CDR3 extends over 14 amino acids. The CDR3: CASTEDSLLYGYTF. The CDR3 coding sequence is TGTGCCAGCACCGAAGACAGCCTGCTCTATGGCTACACCTTC.

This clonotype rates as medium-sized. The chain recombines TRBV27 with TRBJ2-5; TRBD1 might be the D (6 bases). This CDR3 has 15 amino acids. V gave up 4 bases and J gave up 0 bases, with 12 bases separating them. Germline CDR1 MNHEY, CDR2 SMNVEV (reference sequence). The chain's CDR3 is CASSSGTMYQETQYF. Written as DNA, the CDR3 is TGTGCCAGCAGTTCCGGGACAATGTACCAAGAGACCCAGTACTTC.

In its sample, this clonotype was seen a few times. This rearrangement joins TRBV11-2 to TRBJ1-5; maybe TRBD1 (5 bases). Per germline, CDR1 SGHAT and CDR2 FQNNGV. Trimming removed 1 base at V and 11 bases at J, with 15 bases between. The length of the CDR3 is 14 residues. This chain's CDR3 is CASSLASQAAAQHF. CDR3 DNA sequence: TGTGCCAGCAGCTTAGCTTCACAGGCCGCCGCCCAGCATTTT.

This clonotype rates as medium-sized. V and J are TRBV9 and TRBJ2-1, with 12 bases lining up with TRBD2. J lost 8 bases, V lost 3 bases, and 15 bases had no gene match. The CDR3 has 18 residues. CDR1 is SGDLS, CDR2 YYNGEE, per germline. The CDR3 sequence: CASSERTVGTSGLYEQFF. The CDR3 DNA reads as TGTGCCAGCAGCGAGAGGACAGTGGGGACTAGCGGGTTATATGAGCAGTTCTTC.

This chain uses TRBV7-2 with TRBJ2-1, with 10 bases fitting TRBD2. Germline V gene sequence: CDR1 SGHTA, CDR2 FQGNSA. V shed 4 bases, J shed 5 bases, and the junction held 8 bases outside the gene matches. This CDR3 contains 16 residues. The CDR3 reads CASSWGPGLANNEQFF. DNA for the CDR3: TGTGCCAGCAGCTGGGGCCCGGGACTAGCGAACAATGAGCAGTTCTTC.

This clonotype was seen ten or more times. The CDR3 nucleotides are TGTGCCAGCACCCCAGGGGGGGGGGCCGGTGAGCAGTTCTTC. It is translated as CASTPGGGAGEQFF. V usage is TRBV9 and J usage is TRBJ2-1; D is possibly TRBD1 or TRBD2 (7 bases each). V shed 6 bases and J shed 9 bases, with 19 bases lying between them. The CDR3 is 14 amino acids. Germline loops: CDR1 SGDLS, CDR2 YYNGEE.

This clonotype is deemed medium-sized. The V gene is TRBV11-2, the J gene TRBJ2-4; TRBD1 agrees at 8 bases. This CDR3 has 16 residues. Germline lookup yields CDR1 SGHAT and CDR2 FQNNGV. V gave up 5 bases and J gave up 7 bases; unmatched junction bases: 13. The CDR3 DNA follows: TGTGCCAGCAGCCCCAACCCGACAGGGGTCTTCAACATTCAGTACTTC. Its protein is CASSPNPTGVFNIQYF.

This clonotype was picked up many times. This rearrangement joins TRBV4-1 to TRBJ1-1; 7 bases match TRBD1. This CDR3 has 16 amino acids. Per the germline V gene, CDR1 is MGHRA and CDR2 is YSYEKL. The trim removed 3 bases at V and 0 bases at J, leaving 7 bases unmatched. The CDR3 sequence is CASSQGDRVMNTEAFF. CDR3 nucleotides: TGCGCCAGCAGCCAGGGGGACAGAGTCATGAACACTGAAGCTTTCTTT.

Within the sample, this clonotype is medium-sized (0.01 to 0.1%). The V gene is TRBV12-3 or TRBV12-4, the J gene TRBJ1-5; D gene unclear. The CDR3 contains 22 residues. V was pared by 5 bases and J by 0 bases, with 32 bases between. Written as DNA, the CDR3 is TGTGCCAGCAGTACCTCATTTAGGGTGGGCCTCCAGCGAGACACTAGCAATCAGCCCCAGCATTTT. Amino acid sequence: CASSTSFRVGLQRDTSNQPQHF.

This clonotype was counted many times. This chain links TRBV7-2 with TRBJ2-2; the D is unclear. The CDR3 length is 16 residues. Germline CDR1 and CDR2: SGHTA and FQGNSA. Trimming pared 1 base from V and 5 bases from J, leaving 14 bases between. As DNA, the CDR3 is TGTGCCAGCAGCTTAGAGCTAGAAATTGGTACCGGGGAGCTGTTTTTT. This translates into CASSLELEIGTGELFF.

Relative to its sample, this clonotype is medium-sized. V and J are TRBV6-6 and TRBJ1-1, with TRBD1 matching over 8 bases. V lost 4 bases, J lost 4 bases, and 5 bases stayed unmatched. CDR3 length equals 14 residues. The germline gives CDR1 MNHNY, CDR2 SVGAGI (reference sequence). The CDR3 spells CASSSRTGSTEAFF. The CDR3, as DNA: TGTGCCAGCAGTTCACGGACAGGGAGCACTGAAGCTTTCTTT.

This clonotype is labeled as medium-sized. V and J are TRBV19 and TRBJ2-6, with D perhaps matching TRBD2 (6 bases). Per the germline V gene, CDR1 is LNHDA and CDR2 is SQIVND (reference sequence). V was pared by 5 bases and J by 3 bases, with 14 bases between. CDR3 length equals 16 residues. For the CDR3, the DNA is TGTGCCAGTAGTCAGAACGGGGGACTTGGGGCCAACGTCCTGACTTTC. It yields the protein CASSQNGGLGANVLTF.

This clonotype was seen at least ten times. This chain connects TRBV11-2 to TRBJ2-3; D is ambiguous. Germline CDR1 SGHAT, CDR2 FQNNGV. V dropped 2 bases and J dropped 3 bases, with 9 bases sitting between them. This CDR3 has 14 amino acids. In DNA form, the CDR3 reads TGTGCCAGCAGCTTAAGAAGGGTAACAGATACGCAGTATTTT. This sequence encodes CASSLRRVTDTQYF.

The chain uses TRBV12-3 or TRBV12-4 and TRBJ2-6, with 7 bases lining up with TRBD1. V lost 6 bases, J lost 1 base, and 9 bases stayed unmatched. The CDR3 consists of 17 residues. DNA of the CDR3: TGTGCCAGCAGCACGACAGGGCAACAGTCTGGGGCCAACGTCCTGACTTTC. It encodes CASSTTGQQSGANVLTF.

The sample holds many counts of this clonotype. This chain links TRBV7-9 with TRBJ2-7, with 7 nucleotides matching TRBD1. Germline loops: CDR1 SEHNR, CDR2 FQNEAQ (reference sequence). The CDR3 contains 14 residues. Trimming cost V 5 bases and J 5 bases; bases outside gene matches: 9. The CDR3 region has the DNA TGTGCCAGCAGCCCAGACAGGGTGGTCCACGAGCAGTACTTC. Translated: CASSPDRVVHEQYF.

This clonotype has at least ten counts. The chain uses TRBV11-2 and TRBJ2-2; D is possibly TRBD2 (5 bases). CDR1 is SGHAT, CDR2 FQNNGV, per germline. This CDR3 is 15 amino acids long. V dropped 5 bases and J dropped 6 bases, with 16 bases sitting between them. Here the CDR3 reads CASSLRTYVSGELFF. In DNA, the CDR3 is TGTGCCAGCAGCCTCAGGACTTACGTGTCCGGGGAGCTGTTTTTT.

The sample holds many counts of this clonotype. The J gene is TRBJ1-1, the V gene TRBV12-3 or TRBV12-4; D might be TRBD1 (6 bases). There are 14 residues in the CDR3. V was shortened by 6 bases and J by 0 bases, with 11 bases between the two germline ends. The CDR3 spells CASRLDSMNTEAFF. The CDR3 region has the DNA TGTGCCAGCAGACTGGACAGTATGAACACTGAAGCTTTCTTT.

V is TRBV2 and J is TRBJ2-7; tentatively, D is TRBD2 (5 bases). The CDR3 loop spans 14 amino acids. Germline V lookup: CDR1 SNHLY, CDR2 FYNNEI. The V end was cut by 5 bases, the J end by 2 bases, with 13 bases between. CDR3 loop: CASSSVQRAYEQYF. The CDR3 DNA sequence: TGTGCCAGCAGTTCAGTTCAGAGGGCCTACGAGCAGTACTTC.